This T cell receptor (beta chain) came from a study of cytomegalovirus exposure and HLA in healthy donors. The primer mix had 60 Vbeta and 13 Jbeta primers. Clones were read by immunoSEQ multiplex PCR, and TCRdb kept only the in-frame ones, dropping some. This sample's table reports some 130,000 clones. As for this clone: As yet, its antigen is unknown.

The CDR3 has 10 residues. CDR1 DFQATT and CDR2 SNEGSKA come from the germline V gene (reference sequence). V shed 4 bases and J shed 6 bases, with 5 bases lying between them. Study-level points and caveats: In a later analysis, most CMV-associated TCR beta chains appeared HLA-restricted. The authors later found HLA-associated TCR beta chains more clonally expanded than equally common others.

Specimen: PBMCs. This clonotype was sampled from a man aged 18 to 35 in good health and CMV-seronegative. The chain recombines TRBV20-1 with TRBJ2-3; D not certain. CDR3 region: CSATFDTQYF. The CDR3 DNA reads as TGCAGTGCTACCTTCGATACGCAGTATTTT.